A selection of T cell receptor beta chains follows, all from one sample in a study of T-cell reconstitution after alpha-beta-depleted transplantation in children. TCRdb re-analysed the PCR reads in MiXCR, keeping a single row per CDR3 protein. Of fewer than 550,000 distinct CDR3 sequences listed, 10% to 13% were seen once; the top ten hold roughly 2%. The specimen comprised PBMCs, sampled before TCRalphabeta/CD19-depleted stem cell transplant. Source of these receptors: a child under 10 years old with inherited bone marrow failure, due to receive a stem cell transplant. Each CDR3 is given with its conserved first and last residue. A D gene is named only where the DNA matches it firmly. Clone size is given for some rows only: seen once, a few or many times, or a class if the clone is expanded.

TRBV11-2,TRBJ2-1,TRBD2,17,few,CASSLDLLLAGRYEQFF,TGTGCCAGCAGCTTAGATCTGCTTCTAGCGGGAAGGTATGAGCAGTTCTTC
TRBV19,TRBJ2-1,NA,16,many,CASSPYLEWADNEQFF,TGTGCCAGTAGTCCTTACCTGGAATGGGCCGACAATGAGCAGTTCTTC
TRBV5-1,TRBJ2-7,NA,15,many,CASSLEVGLTYEQYF,TGCGCCAGCAGCTTGGAAGTGGGACTCACCTACGAGCAGTACTTC
TRBV13,TRBJ2-1,NA,12,NA,CASSFVGKEQFF,TGTGCCAGCAGCTTTGTGGGAAAAGAGCAGTTCTTC
TRBV6-5,TRBJ2-1,TRBD2,16,NA,CASSHIQTSGYNEQFF,TGTGCCAGCAGTCACATACAGACTAGCGGCTACAATGAGCAGTTCTTC
TRBV29-1,TRBJ1-2,NA,13,many,CSVEWDRGIGYTF,TGCAGCGTTGAGTGGGACCGCGGTATCGGCTACACCTTC
TRBV2,TRBJ2-1,NA,12,many,CASSEQLVQLFF,TGTGCCAGCAGTGAACAACTAGTCCAGCTGTTCTTC
TRBV6-2/TRBV6-3,TRBJ2-3,TRBD2,16,many,CASSYWSGRATDTQYF,TGTGCCAGCAGTTACTGGAGCGGGAGGGCCACAGATACGCAGTATTTT
TRBV15,TRBJ2-4,NA,19,many,CATSRAGGKADIAKNIQYF,TGTGCCACCAGCAGAGCGGGCGGGAAAGCCGATATAGCCAAAAACATTCAGTACTTC
TRBV5-1,TRBJ1-1,TRBD1,13,many,CASSLGTGYEAFF,TGCGCCAGCAGCTTGGGGACAGGCTATGAAGCTTTCTTT
TRBV20-1,TRBJ2-2,TRBD2,16,NA,CSARRPGTSVTGELFF,TGCAGTGCTAGACGGCCGGGGACTAGCGTCACCGGGGAGCTGTTTTTT
TRBV5-1,TRBJ1-1,NA,15,NA,CASSLIGGLNTEAFF,TGCGCCAGCAGCTTGATTGGGGGGCTGAACACTGAAGCTTTCTTT
TRBV9,TRBJ2-1,NA,15,many,CASSPGINSYNEQFF,TGTGCCAGCAGCCCCGGGATTAACTCCTACAATGAGCAGTTCTTC
TRBV7-2,TRBJ1-6,NA,16,few,CASSSATGLAGSPLHF,TGTGCCAGCAGCTCCGCCACCGGACTCGCAGGTTCACCCCTCCACTTT
TRBV5-1,TRBJ2-5,TRBD2,17,NA,CASSPRTSGENQETQYF,TGCGCCAGCAGCCCCCGGACTAGCGGGGAGAACCAAGAGACCCAGTACTTC
TRBV5-6,TRBJ2-3,NA,14,NA,CASSLQGRGDTQYF,TGTGCCAGCAGCTTACAGGGTCGGGGAGATACGCAGTATTTT
TRBV12-3/TRBV12-4,TRBJ1-5,TRBD1,16,NA,CASSRGTVISNQPQHF,TGTGCCAGCAGTCGCGGGACAGTTATTAGCAATCAGCCCCAGCATTTT
TRBV21-1,TRBJ1-5,NA,16,many,CASSKRAGQGNQPQHF,TGTGCCAGCAGTAAAAGAGCGGGACAGGGAAATCAGCCCCAGCATTTT
TRBV30,TRBJ2-1,TRBD2,14,many,CAWSVGLAGNEQFF,TGTGCCTGGAGTGTCGGGCTAGCGGGCAATGAGCAGTTCTTC
TRBV9,TRBJ1-2,NA,15,many,CASSPGPLSNYGYTF,TGTGCCAGCAGCCCCGGACCGCTATCTAACTATGGCTACACCTTC
TRBV15,TRBJ1-5,NA,14,many,CATSRDPGLSPQHF,TGTGCCACCAGCAGAGATCCCGGGCTATCGCCCCAGCATTTT
TRBV4-3,TRBJ1-4,TRBD1,14,many,CASSLGQGAEKLFF,TGCGCCAGCAGCCTGGGACAGGGGGCTGAAAAACTGTTTTTT
TRBV29-1,TRBJ2-1,TRBD2,17,few,CSVALGSLLAGWDEQFF,TGCAGCGTGGCCCTGGGGTCGTTACTAGCGGGATGGGATGAGCAGTTCTTC
TRBV7-6,TRBJ2-2,NA,15,many,CASSPGQGGAGELFF,TGTGCCAGCAGCCCAGGACAGGGAGGGGCCGGGGAGCTGTTTTTT
TRBV20-1,TRBJ2-7,NA,12,many,CSAAGFSYEQYF,TGCAGTGCGGCGGGATTTAGCTACGAGCAGTACTTC
TRBV12-3/TRBV12-4,TRBJ1-2,NA,16,many,CASSFRLGGAGYGYTF,TGTGCCAGCAGTTTTCGGCTGGGGGGCGCGGGTTATGGCTACACCTTC
TRBV20-1,TRBJ2-2,NA,11,many,CSAVVPGELFF,TGCAGTGCTGTAGTCCCCGGGGAGCTGTTTTTT
TRBV4-1,TRBJ1-2,NA,14,many,CASSQPGRIYGYTF,TGCGCCAGCAGCCAACCCGGACGGATCTATGGCTACACCTTC
TRBV19,TRBJ2-1,NA,16,NA,CASSWMGGRGLNEQFF,TGTGCCAGTAGCTGGATGGGGGGTAGGGGCCTCAATGAGCAGTTCTTC
TRBV4-3,TRBJ2-1,NA,17,many,CASSQEIRGTVYNEQFF,TGCGCCAGCAGCCAGGAAATACGGGGAACAGTCTACAATGAGCAGTTCTTC
TRBV6-6,TRBJ2-7,TRBD1,12,many,CASQGQPYEQYF,TGTGCCAGCCAGGGACAGCCTTACGAGCAGTACTTC
TRBV27,TRBJ2-7,TRBD2,18,NA,CASSSLGLAGEGVYEQYF,TGTGCCAGCAGTTCCCTCGGACTAGCTGGAGAAGGCGTTTACGAGCAGTACTTC
TRBV30,TRBJ2-7,NA,13,few,CAWSYSSGYEQYF,TGTGCCTGGTCGTACAGTAGTGGATACGAGCAGTACTTC
TRBV28,TRBJ2-1,NA,16,many,CASSSVGRARNNEQFF,TGTGCCAGCAGTTCAGTAGGCAGGGCCCGTAACAATGAGCAGTTCTTC
TRBV30,TRBJ1-6,TRBD1,14,NA,CAWSVGTGNSPLHF,TGTGCCTGGAGTGTGGGGACAGGGAATTCACCCCTCCACTTT
TRBV3-1,TRBJ2-3,TRBD2,15,many,CASSLSGRIQDTQYF,TGTGCCAGCAGCCTCAGCGGGAGGATCCAGGATACGCAGTATTTT
TRBV20-1,TRBJ1-2,NA,16,many,CSAQPDRPAIYYGYTF,TGCAGTGCCCAACCCGACAGGCCGGCTATATACTATGGCTACACCTTC
TRBV29-1,TRBJ1-6,NA,20,few,CTSPSGTGDNRSSYNSPLHF,TGCACCTCCCCAAGTGGCACAGGAGATAACAGGAGCTCCTATAATTCACCCCTCCACTTT
TRBV5-1,TRBJ1-5,NA,13,many,CASSYTGGQPQHF,TGCGCCAGCAGCTATACAGGCGGGCAGCCCCAGCATTTT
TRBV4-3,TRBJ2-2,TRBD1,16,many,CASSDNRGSDTGELFF,TGCGCCAGCAGCGACAACAGGGGTTCCGACACCGGGGAGCTGTTTTTT
TRBV7-9,TRBJ2-5,NA,14,many,CASSFRQVQETQYF,TGTGCCAGCAGCTTCAGACAGGTCCAAGAGACCCAGTACTTC
TRBV20-1,TRBJ1-2,NA,13,many,CSASHGAAYGYTF,TGCAGTGCTAGCCACGGGGCTGCCTATGGCTACACCTTC
TRBV5-1,TRBJ2-7,TRBD1,14,many,CASSTGTGEGEQYF,TGCGCCAGCAGCACCGGGACAGGGGAGGGCGAGCAGTACTTC
TRBV27,TRBJ1-5,TRBD1,18,few,CASSFTPPGQNYDQPQHF,TGTGCCAGCAGTTTCACCCCTCCGGGACAGAATTATGATCAGCCCCAGCATTTT
TRBV12-3/TRBV12-4,TRBJ2-7,TRBD2,15,many,CASRVSGRVPYEQYF,TGTGCCAGCAGGGTTAGCGGGAGAGTCCCCTACGAGCAGTACTTC
TRBV6-2/TRBV6-3,TRBJ1-1,NA,14,many,CASSYSQSSDEAFF,TGTGCCAGCAGTTACTCCCAGTCGTCAGATGAAGCTTTCTTT
TRBV28,TRBJ1-1,NA,13,NA,CASRGKMGTEAFF,TGTGCCAGCAGGGGTAAAATGGGGACTGAAGCTTTCTTT
TRBV12-3/TRBV12-4,TRBJ2-1,TRBD1,13,few,CASSLIRGNEQFF,TGTGCCAGCAGTTTAATCAGGGGGAATGAGCAGTTCTTC
TRBV6-2/TRBV6-3,TRBJ2-1,NA,16,many,CASSPETSRSSKEQFF,TGTGCCAGCAGTCCCGAGACTAGTCGGAGCAGCAAAGAGCAGTTCTTC
TRBV7-2,TRBJ1-2,NA,14,many,CASSLDGPGDGYTF,TGTGCCAGCAGCTTAGACGGGCCGGGGGATGGCTACACCTTC
TRBV18,TRBJ1-1,TRBD1,15,NA,CASSPRQGIGTEAFF,TGTGCCAGCTCACCTCGACAGGGGATAGGCACTGAAGCTTTCTTT
TRBV7-6,TRBJ2-7,NA,16,many,CASSLEWASAKDEQYF,TGTGCCAGCAGCTTAGAGTGGGCTAGCGCTAAGGACGAGCAGTACTTC
TRBV5-1,TRBJ1-2,TRBD1,13,many,CASSFTGATGYTF,TGCGCCAGCAGCTTCACAGGGGCTACGGGCTACACCTTC